Following are 8 T cell receptor beta chains from one sample sequenced in a study of T cell responses to AZD1222 COVID-19 vaccine. Generated by immunoSEQ multiplex PCR, the TCRdb table keeps only in-frame clones and is missing some. The sample records approximately 110,000 clones, around 88% being singletons. Sequencing used peripheral blood, obtained on day 0 of AZD1222 vaccination. The receptors were sampled from an adult in good health.

The chain joins TRBV25-1 to TRBJ2-1; 9 bases map to TRBD1. This CDR3 contains 15 residues. V lost 6 bases to trimming and J lost 6 bases; unmatched junction nucleotides: 9. Germline V lookup: CDR1 MGHDK, CDR2 SYGVNS. CDR3 residues: CASSQAGTGSNEQFF. The CDR3 nucleotides are TGTGCCAGCAGCCAAGCCGGGACAGGGTCCAATGAGCAGTTCTTC.

This chain connects TRBV6-2 or TRBV6-3 to TRBJ2-7; no clear D. The V gene lost 0 bases and the J gene lost 3 bases, with 12 bases spanning the gap. Germline assignment: CDR1 MNHEY and CDR2 SVGEGT. The CDR3 has 15 residues. This CDR3 reads CASSYSIPSDYEQYF. CDR3 DNA: TGTGCCAGCAGTTACTCGATTCCCAGCGACTACGAGCAGTACTTC.

The chain combines TRBV3-1 (or the pseudogene TRBV3-2) with TRBJ1-1; no reliable D call. V dropped 0 bases and J dropped 0 bases, with 8 bases sitting between them. CDR1 LGHDT and CDR2 YNNKEL come from the germline V gene (reference sequence). There are 15 residues in the CDR3. The CDR3 sequence: CASSQDPGLNTEAFF. DNA of the CDR3: TGTGCCAGCAGCCAAGACCCAGGCTTGAACACTGAAGCTTTCTTT.

The V and J genes are TRBV19 and TRBJ1-5; no clear D. This CDR3 region has 14 residues. V lost 3 bases and J 3 bases, leaving 9 bases between the germline ends. Germline V gives CDR1 LNHDA, CDR2 SQIVND (reference sequence). The CDR3, as DNA: TGTGCCAGTAGTATGGGCAGAGACAATCAGCCCCAGCATTTT. Its translation is CASSMGRDNQPQHF.

The rearrangement links TRBV5-1 to TRBJ1-1; 7 bases are shared with TRBD1. V trimming: 6 bases; J trimming: 4 bases; junction bases outside the gene matches: 12. Germline CDR1 SGHRS, CDR2 YFSETQ. The CDR3 extends over 15 amino acids. The CDR3 sequence is CASINRGPRATEAFF. DNA of the CDR3: TGCGCCAGCATTAATAGGGGGCCTAGGGCCACTGAAGCTTTCTTT.

The chain has TRBV28 and TRBJ2-7, with 11 bases aligning to TRBD1. CDR3 length: 15 amino acids. Looked up from germline, CDR1 is MDHEN and CDR2 is SYDVKM. V gave up 7 bases and J gave up 5 bases; unmatched junction bases: 10. The CDR3 loop reads CASNSWDRGTHEQYF. CDR3 sequence (DNA): TGTGCCAGCAACAGTTGGGACAGGGGGACCCACGAGCAGTACTTC.

The chain combines TRBV11-2 with TRBJ1-5, with D unresolved. The V end lost 2 bases, the J end lost 4 bases, and 6 bases lay between the germline ends. The CDR3 runs 13 residues. Germline V lookup: CDR1 SGHAT, CDR2 FQNNGV. CDR3 DNA: TGTGCCAGCAGCTTAAATCGGAATCAGCCCCAGCATTTT. Its translation is CASSLNRNQPQHF.

The CDR3 is CASSQRAGDTQYF. CDR3 in DNA: TGTGCCAGTTCACAGCGGGCGGGAGATACGCAGTATTTT. V gene TRBV19 combines with J gene TRBJ2-3; possible D gene TRBD2, 6 bases. V was cut by 8 bases and J by 5 bases, with 14 bases left in between. CDR3 length: 13 residues. The germline CDR1 and CDR2 sequences are LNHDA and SQIVND (reference sequence).